The 20 T cell receptor beta chains presented below share a single source sample, sequenced in a study of shared clonotypes between healthy human individuals. Profiling relied on immunoSEQ multiplex PCR, and the TCRdb table lists in-frame clones only, not all of them. The table records about half a million clones, roughly four fifths of them present only once. The sequenced material came from PBMCs. Receptors were obtained from a woman aged 40 to 55 in good health. Some clones in this sample may be carry-over from other donors' samples.

This chain joins TRBV7-9 and TRBJ2-3; the D is unclear. V was pared by 6 bases and J by 2 bases, with 6 bases between. Germline V CDR1 and CDR2: SEHNR, FQNEAQ (reference sequence). The CDR3 has 12 amino acids. DNA of the CDR3: TGTGCCAGCAGTGACCCCACAGATACGCAGTATTTT. Its protein product is CASSDPTDTQYF.

This chain connects TRBV7-2 to TRBJ2-7; 13 bases line up with TRBD2. CDR3 length: 15 amino acids. Losses at the gene ends were 5 bases for V and 7 bases for J; bases not matched to a gene: 8. Germline V gene lookup returns CDR1 SGHTA and CDR2 FQGNSA. CDR3: CASSLGLAGAPEQYF. The CDR3 coding sequence is TGTGCCAGCAGCCTCGGACTAGCGGGAGCCCCTGAGCAGTACTTC.

This clone was counted once. The chain has TRBV7-2 and TRBJ2-1; possibly TRBD1 for D (6 bases). Germline V CDR1 and CDR2: SGHTA, FQGNSA. This CDR3 comprises 16 residues. V shed 4 bases and J shed 0 bases, with 13 bases lying between them. The CDR3 DNA follows: TGTGCCAGCAGCTCTCGGACAGACAGCTCCTACAATGAGCAGTTCTTC. This gives the protein CASSSRTDSSYNEQFF.

This chain links TRBV18 with TRBJ2-6; D is possibly TRBD1 (6 bases). Germline V CDR1 and CDR2: KGHSH, LQKENI. CDR3 length: 17 amino acids. V was pared by 5 bases and J by 1 base, with 15 bases between. CDR3 in amino acids: CASSGQSFESGANVLTF. CDR3 DNA: TGTGCCAGCTCAGGACAGTCCTTCGAATCTGGGGCCAACGTCCTGACTTTC.

This chain uses TRBV27 with TRBJ2-7; TRBD2 agrees at 14 bases. The CDR3 loop spans 15 amino acids. The ends lost 5 bases at V and 3 bases at J; junction bases unmatched: 3. The germline gives CDR1 MNHEY, CDR2 SMNVEV (reference sequence). The DNA for the CDR3 is TGTGCCAGCAGTCCCGGGACTAGCGGGGGCTACGAGCAGTACTTC. Translating it yields CASSPGTSGGYEQYF.

About this clone itself: At the DNA level, this CDR3 is encoded by other sequences in the same sample as well. The rearrangement joins TRBV7-9 to TRBJ1-1; D gene uncertain. CDR3 size: 13 residues. CDR1 is SEHNR and CDR2 is FQNEAQ in the germline V gene (reference sequence). The V end lost 5 bases, the J end lost 1 base, and 8 bases lay between the germline ends. The DNA of the CDR3 is TGTGCCAGCAGCCTTGCGGGGAACACTGAAGCTTTCTTT. This sequence encodes CASSLAGNTEAFF.

A note on this clone: A single base separates this from a much larger clone, so it may be a read error. The J gene is TRBJ1-4, the V gene TRBV4-1; TRBD1 matches at 8 bases. The CDR3 sequence is 16 residues long. Per germline, CDR1 MGHRA and CDR2 YSYEKL. The ends lost 8 bases at V and 2 bases at J; junction bases unmatched: 10. The CDR3 sequence: CASCPTGVRTNEKLFF. The CDR3 DNA sequence: TGCGCCAGCTGCCCGACAGGGGTTCGGACTAATGAAAAACTGTTTTTT.

CDR3 nucleotides: TGCGCCAGCAGTCAAACTAGCGCCGCAAGCTCCTACAATGAGCAGTTCTTC. This encodes CASSQTSAASSYNEQFF. The V gene is TRBV23-1, the J gene TRBJ2-1, with 7 nucleotides matching TRBD2. TRBV23-1 is placed among ORFs of uncertain function. This CDR3 has 17 residues. V shed 2 bases and J 0 bases; nucleotides not matched to a gene: 7.

This chain links TRBV7-8 with TRBJ2-2; D is perhaps TRBD1 (6 bases). The germline V gene has CDR1 SGHVS and CDR2 FQNEAQ. V was shortened by 2 bases and J by 6 bases, with 10 bases between the two germline ends. The CDR3 covers 14 residues. The CDR3 loop reads CASSLFGGAGELFF. The CDR3 nucleotides are TGTGCCAGCAGCTTATTTGGGGGCGCCGGGGAGCTGTTTTTT.

The genes are TRBV2 and TRBJ1-2, with D uncertain. Germline V gives CDR1 SNHLY, CDR2 FYNNEI. The CDR3 consists of 16 residues. Trimming pared 3 bases from V and 2 bases from J, leaving 16 bases between. For the CDR3, the DNA is TGTGCCAGCAGTGATGGCACTTTGGGCTCAAACTATGGCTACACCTTC. It translates to CASSDGTLGSNYGYTF. Full variable domain (remainder filled in from reference TRBV2 and TRBJ1-2): EPEVTQTPSHQVTQMGQEVILRCVPISNHLYFYWYRQILGQKVEFLVSFYNNEISEKSEIFDDQFSVERPDGSNFTLKIRSTKLEDSAMYFCASSDGTLGSNYGYTFGSGTRLTVV.

This clone was picked up one time. No DNA is shown, since the ends of the CDR3 on it are uncertain; the CDR3 is the one TCRdb lists. The chain carries TRBV6-5 and TRBJ1-3; TRBD1 is the table's D call, not checked against the DNA. CDR1 MNHEY and CDR2 SVGAGI come from the germline V gene. Counting both end residues, the CDR3 totals 16 amino acids. The CDR3 loop reads CASSSSTGHGGNTIYF.

The chain is built from TRBV11-2 and TRBJ2-3; 11 nucleotides match TRBD2. CDR3 size: 18 residues. CDR1 SGHAT and CDR2 FQNNGV come from the germline V gene. Losses at the gene ends were 0 bases for V and 0 bases for J; bases not matched to a gene: 5. The CDR3 nucleotides are TGTGCCAGCAGCTTAGATCTTCGACTAGCGGGGAGCACAGATACGCAGTATTTT. This gives the protein CASSLDLRLAGSTDTQYF.

The chain is built from TRBV19 and TRBJ2-2; weak D call: TRBD2 (5 bases). With 4 bases removed from V and 3 bases from J, the gap between germline ends came to 12 bases. This CDR3 comprises 15 residues. Germline V gene sequence: CDR1 LNHDA, CDR2 SQIVND (reference sequence). The CDR3 sequence is CASSTDGLYTGELFF. The CDR3 DNA is TGTGCCAGTAGTACTGACGGACTTTACACCGGGGAGCTGTTTTTT.

This chain joins TRBV7-2 and TRBJ2-1; 11 positions match TRBD1. Trimming at V came to 4 bases and at J to 6 bases, leaving 2 bases not matched to a gene. The CDR3 has 14 residues. Looked up from germline, CDR1 is SGHTA and CDR2 is FQGNSA. The CDR3 protein is CASSSDRGLNEQFF. For the CDR3, the DNA is TGTGCCAGCAGCTCGGACAGGGGGCTCAATGAGCAGTTCTTC. The complete variable domain, with remaining parts taken from reference TRBV7-2 and TRBJ2-1, reads GAGVSQSPSNKVTEKGKDVELRCDPISGHTALYWYRQSLGQGLEFLIYFQGNSAPDKSGLPSDRFSAERTGGSVSTLTIQRTQQEDSAVYLCASSSDRGLNEQFFGPGTRLTVL.

The chain has TRBV19 and TRBJ1-5; D is perhaps TRBD1 (5 bases). The CDR3 is made up of 13 amino acids. The V gene lost 3 bases and the J gene lost 9 bases, with 12 bases spanning the gap. Germline V gene sequence: CDR1 LNHDA, CDR2 SQIVND (reference sequence). The CDR3, as DNA: TGTGCCAGTAGTATGGGGGAAGTACGGCCCCAGCATTTT. It yields the protein CASSMGEVRPQHF.

This clone showed up just once. The chain employs TRBV19 and TRBJ2-7; D unclear. This CDR3 has 11 residues. Germline V gene sequence: CDR1 LNHDA, CDR2 SQIVND (reference sequence). Trimming left V 8 bases short and J 6 bases short, with 11 bases between. The CDR3 region has the DNA TGTGCCAGTTCGGCCTTGGCCGAGCAGTACTTC. This gives the protein CASSALAEQYF.

This chain joins TRBV6-5 and TRBJ2-3; 10 nucleotides agree with TRBD1. Germline assignment: CDR1 MNHEY and CDR2 SVGAGI. The trim removed 2 bases at V and 6 bases at J, leaving 8 bases unmatched. This CDR3 has 16 amino acids. CDR3 loop: CASSYGPGQGEDTQYF. DNA of the CDR3: TGTGCCAGCAGTTACGGCCCAGGACAGGGGGAGGATACGCAGTATTTT.

The table lists this clone with a few counts. CDR3 DNA: TGTGCCAGCAGCCCCAACGCCGGGCCGCTCTCCTACGAGCAGTACTTC. This codes for CASSPNAGPLSYEQYF. The V call is TRBV7-9, the J call TRBJ2-7; D not resolved. The V end lost 5 bases, the J end lost 0 bases, and 17 bases lay between the germline ends. CDR3 length: 16 amino acids. Germline V gene sequence: CDR1 SEHNR, CDR2 FQNEAQ (reference sequence).

The V and J genes are TRBV15 and TRBJ2-7; weak D call: TRBD1 (5 bases). The CDR3 consists of 14 residues. Per the germline V gene, CDR1 is LNHNV and CDR2 is YYDKDF (reference sequence). With 3 bases removed from V and 0 bases from J, the gap between germline ends came to 9 bases. CDR3 nucleotides: TGTGCCACCAGCAGGGACACAAGCTCCTACGAGCAGTACTTC. Protein product: CATSRDTSSYEQYF.

This clone is a singleton in its sample. CDR3 coding DNA: TGTGCCAGTAGTATAAGGTACTCCGCTAGCACAGATACGCAGTATTTT. Protein product: CASSIRYSASTDTQYF. This chain connects TRBV19 to TRBJ2-3, with unresolved D. Germline CDR1 reads LNHDA; CDR2 reads SQIVND (reference sequence). This CDR3 region has 16 residues. Trimming took off 2 bases at V and 0 bases at J, with 12 bases between the two ends.